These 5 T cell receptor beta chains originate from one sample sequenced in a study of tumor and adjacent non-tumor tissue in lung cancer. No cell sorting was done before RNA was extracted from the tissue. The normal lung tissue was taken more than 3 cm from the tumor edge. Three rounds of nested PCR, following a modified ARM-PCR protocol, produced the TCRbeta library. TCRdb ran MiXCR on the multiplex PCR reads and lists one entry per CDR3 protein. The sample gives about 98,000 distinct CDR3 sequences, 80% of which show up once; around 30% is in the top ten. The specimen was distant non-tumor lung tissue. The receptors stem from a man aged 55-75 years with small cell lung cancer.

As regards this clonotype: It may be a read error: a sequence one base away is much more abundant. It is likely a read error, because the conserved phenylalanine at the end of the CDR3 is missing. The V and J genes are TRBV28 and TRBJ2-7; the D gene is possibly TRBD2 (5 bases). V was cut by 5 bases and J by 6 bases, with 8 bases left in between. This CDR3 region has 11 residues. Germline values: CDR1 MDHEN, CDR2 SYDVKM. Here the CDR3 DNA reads TGTGCCAGCAGTCGGGAACGCGAGCAGTACTTG. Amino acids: CASSREREQYL.

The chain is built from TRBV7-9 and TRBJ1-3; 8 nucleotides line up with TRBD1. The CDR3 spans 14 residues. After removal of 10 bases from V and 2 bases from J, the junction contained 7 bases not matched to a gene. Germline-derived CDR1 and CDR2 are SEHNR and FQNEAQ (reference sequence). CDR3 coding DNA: TGTGCCACCGGGACAGGAGATACTGGAAACACCATATATTTT. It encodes CATGTGDTGNTIYF.

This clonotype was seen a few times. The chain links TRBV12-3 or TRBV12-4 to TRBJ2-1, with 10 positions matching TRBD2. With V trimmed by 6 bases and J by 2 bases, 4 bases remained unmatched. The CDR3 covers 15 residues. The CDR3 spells CASSYTSGTYNEQFF. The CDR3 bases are TGTGCCAGCAGCTATACTAGCGGGACCTACAATGAGCAGTTCTTC.

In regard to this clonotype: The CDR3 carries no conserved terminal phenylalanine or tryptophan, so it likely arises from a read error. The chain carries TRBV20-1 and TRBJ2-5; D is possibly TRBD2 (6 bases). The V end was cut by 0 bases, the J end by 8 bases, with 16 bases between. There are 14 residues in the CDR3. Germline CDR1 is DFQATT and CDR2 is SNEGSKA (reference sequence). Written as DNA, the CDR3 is TGCAGTGCTAGAGACGAGAGACGGAGGGAAACCCAGTACGTC. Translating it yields CSARDERRRETQYV.

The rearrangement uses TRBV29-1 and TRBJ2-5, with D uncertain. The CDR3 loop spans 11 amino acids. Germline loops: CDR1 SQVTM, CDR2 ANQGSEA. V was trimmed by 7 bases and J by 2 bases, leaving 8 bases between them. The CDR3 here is CSGTSQETQYF. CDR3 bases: TGCAGCGGTACATCGCAAGAGACCCAGTACTTC.